The T cell receptor (beta chain) described here comes from a study of T cells after yellow fever vaccination. Points from the study as a whole: Contaminants from the bulk population, in the form of abundant clonotypes, could be found in FACS-sorted repertoires.

Germline V gene sequence: CDR1 SQVTM, CDR2 ANQGSEA. V shed 6 bases and J 6 bases; nucleotides not matched to a gene: 8. The CDR3 runs to 13 residues. This clonotype was detected ten times or more. No antigen is known for it. 5'RACE template switching produced TCR cDNA carrying a universal primer site and UMIs. TCRdb independently ran MiXCR on the 5' RACE reads; one entry per CDR3 protein. The sample shows around 350,000 distinct CDR3 sequences, 6.2% of them seen only once. The TCR comes from a man aged 25 to 45 who received the YFV17D yellow fever vaccine. Sequencing was performed on PBMCs, taken 5 days after the yellow fever booster vaccination. The chain employs TRBV29-1 and TRBJ1-2; 9 bases align to TRBD1. This chain's CDR3 is CSVGGTGSDGYTF. The CDR3 bases are TGCAGCGTCGGGGGGACAGGGTCGGATGGCTACACCTTC.